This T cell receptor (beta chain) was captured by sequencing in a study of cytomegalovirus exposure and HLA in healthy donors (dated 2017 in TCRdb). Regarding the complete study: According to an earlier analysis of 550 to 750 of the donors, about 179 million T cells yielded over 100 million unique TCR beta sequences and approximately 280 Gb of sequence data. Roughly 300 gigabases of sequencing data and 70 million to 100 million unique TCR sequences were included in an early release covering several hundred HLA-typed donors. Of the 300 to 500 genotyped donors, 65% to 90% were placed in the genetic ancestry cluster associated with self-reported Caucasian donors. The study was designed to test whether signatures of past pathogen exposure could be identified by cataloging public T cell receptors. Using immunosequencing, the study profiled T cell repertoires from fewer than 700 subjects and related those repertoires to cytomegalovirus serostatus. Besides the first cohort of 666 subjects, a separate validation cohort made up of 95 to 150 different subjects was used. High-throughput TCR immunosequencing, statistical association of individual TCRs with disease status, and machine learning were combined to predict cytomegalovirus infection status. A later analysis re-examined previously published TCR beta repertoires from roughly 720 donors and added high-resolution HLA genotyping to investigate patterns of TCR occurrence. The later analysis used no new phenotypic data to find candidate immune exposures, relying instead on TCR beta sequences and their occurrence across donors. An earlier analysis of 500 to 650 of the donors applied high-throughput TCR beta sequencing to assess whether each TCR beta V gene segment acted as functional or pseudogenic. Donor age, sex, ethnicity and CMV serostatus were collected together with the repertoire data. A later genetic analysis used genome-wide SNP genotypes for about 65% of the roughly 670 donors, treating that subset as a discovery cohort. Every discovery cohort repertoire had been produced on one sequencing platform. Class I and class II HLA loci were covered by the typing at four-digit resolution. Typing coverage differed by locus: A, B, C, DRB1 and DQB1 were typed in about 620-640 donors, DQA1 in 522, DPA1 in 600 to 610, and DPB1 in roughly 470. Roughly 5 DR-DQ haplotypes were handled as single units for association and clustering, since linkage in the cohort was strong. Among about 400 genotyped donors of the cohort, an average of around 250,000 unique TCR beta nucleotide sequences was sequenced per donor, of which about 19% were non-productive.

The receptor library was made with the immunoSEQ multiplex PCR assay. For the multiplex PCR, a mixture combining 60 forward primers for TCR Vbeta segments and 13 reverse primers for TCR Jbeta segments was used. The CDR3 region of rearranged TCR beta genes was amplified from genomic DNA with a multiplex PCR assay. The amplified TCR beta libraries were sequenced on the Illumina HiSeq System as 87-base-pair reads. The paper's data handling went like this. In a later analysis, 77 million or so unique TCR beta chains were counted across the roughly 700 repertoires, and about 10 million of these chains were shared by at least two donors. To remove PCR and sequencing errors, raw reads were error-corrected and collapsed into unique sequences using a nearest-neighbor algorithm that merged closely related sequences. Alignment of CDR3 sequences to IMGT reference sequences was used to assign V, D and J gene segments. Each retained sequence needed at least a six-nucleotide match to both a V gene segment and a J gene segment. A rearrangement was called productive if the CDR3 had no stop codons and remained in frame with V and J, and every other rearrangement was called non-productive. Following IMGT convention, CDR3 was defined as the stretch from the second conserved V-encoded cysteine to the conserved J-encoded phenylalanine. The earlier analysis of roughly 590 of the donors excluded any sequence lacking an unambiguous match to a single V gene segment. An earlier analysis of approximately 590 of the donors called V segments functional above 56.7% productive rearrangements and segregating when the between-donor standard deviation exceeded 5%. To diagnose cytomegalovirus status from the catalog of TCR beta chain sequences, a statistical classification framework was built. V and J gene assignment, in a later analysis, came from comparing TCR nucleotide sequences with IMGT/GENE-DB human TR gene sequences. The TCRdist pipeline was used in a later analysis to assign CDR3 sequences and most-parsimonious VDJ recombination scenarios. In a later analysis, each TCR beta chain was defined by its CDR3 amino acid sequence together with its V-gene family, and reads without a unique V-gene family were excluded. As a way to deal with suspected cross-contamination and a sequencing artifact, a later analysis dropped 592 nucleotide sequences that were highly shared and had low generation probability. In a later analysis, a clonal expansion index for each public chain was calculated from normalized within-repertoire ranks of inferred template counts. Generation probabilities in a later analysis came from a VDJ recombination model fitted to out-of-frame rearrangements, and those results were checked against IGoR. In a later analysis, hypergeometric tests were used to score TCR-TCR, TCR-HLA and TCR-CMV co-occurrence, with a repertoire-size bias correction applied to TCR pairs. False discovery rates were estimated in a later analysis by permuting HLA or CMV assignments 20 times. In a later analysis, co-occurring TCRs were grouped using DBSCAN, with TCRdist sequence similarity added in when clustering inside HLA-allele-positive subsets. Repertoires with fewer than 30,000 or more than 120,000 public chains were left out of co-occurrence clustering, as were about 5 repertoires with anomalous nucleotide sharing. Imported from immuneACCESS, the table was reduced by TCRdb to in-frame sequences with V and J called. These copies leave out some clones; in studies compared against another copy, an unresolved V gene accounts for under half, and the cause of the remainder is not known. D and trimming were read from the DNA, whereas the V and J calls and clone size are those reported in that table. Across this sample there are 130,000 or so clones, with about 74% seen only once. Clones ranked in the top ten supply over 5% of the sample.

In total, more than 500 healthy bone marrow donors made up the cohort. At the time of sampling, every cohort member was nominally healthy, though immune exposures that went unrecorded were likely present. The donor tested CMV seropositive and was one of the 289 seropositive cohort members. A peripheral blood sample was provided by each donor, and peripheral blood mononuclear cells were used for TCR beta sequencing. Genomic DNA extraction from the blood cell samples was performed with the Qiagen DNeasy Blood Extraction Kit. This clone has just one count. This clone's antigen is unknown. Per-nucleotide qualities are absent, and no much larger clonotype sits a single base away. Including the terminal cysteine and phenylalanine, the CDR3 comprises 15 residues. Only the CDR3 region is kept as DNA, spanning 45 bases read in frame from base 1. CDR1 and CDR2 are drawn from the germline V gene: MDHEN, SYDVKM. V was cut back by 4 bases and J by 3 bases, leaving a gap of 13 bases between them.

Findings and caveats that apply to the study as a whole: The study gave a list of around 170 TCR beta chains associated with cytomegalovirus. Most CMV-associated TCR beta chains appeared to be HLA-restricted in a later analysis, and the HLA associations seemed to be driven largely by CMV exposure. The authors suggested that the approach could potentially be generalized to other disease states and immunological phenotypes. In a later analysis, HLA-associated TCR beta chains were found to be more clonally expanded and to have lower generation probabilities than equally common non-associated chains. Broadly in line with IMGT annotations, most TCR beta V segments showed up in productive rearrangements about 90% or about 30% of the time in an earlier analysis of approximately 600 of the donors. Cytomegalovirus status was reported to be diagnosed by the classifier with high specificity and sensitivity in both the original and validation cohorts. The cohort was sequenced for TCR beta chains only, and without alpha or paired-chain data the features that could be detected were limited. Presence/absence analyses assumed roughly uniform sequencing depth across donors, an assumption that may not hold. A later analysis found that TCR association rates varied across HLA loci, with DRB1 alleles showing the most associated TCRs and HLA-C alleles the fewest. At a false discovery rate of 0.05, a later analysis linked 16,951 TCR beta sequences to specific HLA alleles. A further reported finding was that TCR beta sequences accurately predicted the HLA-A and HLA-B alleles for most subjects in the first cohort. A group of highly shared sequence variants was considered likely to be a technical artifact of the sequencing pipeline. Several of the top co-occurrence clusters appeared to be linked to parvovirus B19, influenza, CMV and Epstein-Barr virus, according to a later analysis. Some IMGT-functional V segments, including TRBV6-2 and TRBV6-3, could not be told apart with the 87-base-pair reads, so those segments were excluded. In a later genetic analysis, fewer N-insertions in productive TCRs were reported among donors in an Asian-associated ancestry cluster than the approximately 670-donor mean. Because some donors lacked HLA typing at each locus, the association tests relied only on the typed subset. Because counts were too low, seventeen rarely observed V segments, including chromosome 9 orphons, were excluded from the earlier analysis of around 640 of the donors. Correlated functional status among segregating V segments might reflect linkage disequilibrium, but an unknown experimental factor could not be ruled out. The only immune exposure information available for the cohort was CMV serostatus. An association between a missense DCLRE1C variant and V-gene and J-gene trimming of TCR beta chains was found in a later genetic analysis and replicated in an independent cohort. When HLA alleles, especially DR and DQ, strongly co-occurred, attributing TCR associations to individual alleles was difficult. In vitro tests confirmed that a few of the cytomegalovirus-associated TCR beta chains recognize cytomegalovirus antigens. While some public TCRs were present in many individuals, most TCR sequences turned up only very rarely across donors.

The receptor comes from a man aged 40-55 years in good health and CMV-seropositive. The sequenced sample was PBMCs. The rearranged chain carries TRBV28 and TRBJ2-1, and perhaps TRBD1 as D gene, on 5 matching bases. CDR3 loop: CASSSKGRGYNEQFF. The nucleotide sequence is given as TGTGCCAGCAGTTCTAAAGGTAGGGGCTACAATGAGCAGTTCTTC.